Shown below are 19 T cell receptor beta chains from a single sample sequenced in a study of tumor-infiltrating lymphocytes in primary liver carcinoma. Total RNA (roughly 0.45 ug) served as template for TCR beta cDNA synthesis primed by a constant-region primer. Slightly modified ARM-PCR, run as three nested multiplex PCR rounds, produced the TCR beta libraries. TRBV1-TRBV30 forward primers and a C-beta reverse primer were used in the first two PCR rounds, which each ran for approximately 9 cycles. MiXCR, run by TCRdb on the multiplex PCR reads, gives a single entry per CDR3 protein. The sample has under 90,000 distinct CDR3 sequences; more than 65% are singletons. Extraction of RNA together with DNA used 20-30 mg of unsorted bulk tissue. The source material was liver tumor tissue from sampling region 1. This sample's subset: tumor region T1, superior pole. These receptors came from a middle-aged man with primary liver carcinoma and hepatitis B virus infection.

This clonotype was seen a single time. No conserved phenylalanine or tryptophan is present at the end of the CDR3, so a read error is the likely explanation. This chain links TRBV4-1 with TRBJ1-5; D is unclear. This CDR3 contains 16 residues. In germline, CDR1 is MGHRA, CDR2 YSYEKL. The CDR3 region is CASIQNTDRVGQPQHY. CDR3 in DNA: TGCGCCAGCATCCAAAACACGGATAGGGTCGGCCAGCCCCAGCATTAT.

This clonotype has a single count. The germline gene is not matched at one end of the junction; a read error may be the cause. The gene calls are TRBV4-2 and TRBJ2-5; no firm D call. CDR3 size: 15 residues. Germline V gives CDR1 LGHNA, CDR2 YNFKEQ. This chain's CDR3 is CASSHDRPPQETQYF. The CDR3 region has the DNA TGTGCCAGCAGCCATGATAGACCGCCTCAAGAGACCCAATACTTC.

This clonotype was recorded once. A read error may explain this, as a much larger clone is one base away. The genes are TRBV5-1 and TRBJ2-3; D is uncertain. The CDR3 is made up of 14 amino acids. The V and J ends lost 4 bases and 1 base respectively, with 10 bases between them. Germline V gene data show CDR1 as SGHRS and CDR2 as YFSETQ. Here the CDR3 DNA reads TGCGCCAGCAGCCAACATCCAGGCACAGATACGCAGTATTTT. Translating gives CASSQHPGTDTQYF.

This chain's CDR3 is CSATGGVVLDTQYF. CDR3 coding DNA: TGCAGTGCTACCGGAGGAGTAGTGCTCGATACGCAGTATTTT. V and J are TRBV20-1 and TRBJ2-3; possibly TRBD2 for D (5 bases). The germline CDR1 and CDR2 sequences are DFQATT and SNEGSKA (reference sequence). The CDR3 sequence is 14 residues long. V was shortened by 4 bases and J by 6 bases, with 17 bases between the two germline ends.

Notes on this clonotype: One junction end does not reproduce the germline sequence, and a read error may be involved. The chain joins TRBV7-8 to TRBJ2-7; 9 positions agree with TRBD1. The CDR3 loop spans 14 amino acids. Germline V lookup: CDR1 SGHVS, CDR2 FQNEAQ. CDR3 in DNA: TGTACCAGCAGTTTAGGGTACAGGGACAGGGACCAATACTTC. This gives the protein CTSSLGYRDRDQYF. Looking up the rest from reference TRBV7-8 and TRBJ2-7 gives the full variable domain: GAGVSQSPRYKVAKRGQDVALRCDPISGHVSLFWYQQALGQGPEFLTYFQNEAQLDKSGLPSDRFFAERPEGSVSTLKIQRTQQEDSAVYLCTSSLGYRDRDQYFGPGTRLTVT.

This clonotype was recorded at least ten times. V is TRBV10-2 and J is TRBJ2-7; no clear D. This CDR3 comprises 15 residues. V was pared by 3 bases and J by 2 bases, with 14 bases between. In germline, CDR1 is WSHSY, CDR2 SAAADI. CDR3 DNA: TGCGCCAGCAGTGAATCGCAAAGGAATCCCTACGAGCAGTACTTC. Amino acid sequence: CASSESQRNPYEQYF.

The chain joins TRBV12-3 or TRBV12-4 to TRBJ2-1; 7 bases agree with TRBD2. V lost 5 bases and J lost 11; bases outside the gene matches: 12. The length of the CDR3 is 14 residues. CDR3 region: CASSPRTCGGKQFF. CDR3 DNA sequence: TGTGCCAGCAGTCCCCGGACTTGCGGGGGTAAGCAGTTCTTC.

This clonotype ranks as medium-sized (0.01 to 0.1%). CDR3 in amino acids: CASSQGPGATGANVLTF. DNA of the CDR3: TGCGCCAGCAGCCAAGGTCCAGGAGCCACTGGGGCCAACGTCCTGACTTTC. This rearrangement joins TRBV4-1 to TRBJ2-6; D remains unclear. Germline CDR1 MGHRA, CDR2 YSYEKL. The CDR3 has 17 amino acids. Deletions cut 1 base from V and 2 bases from J, with 12 bases between.

In this sample, this clonotype turned up many times. The rearrangement uses TRBV10-1 and TRBJ2-7; weak D call: TRBD1 (6 bases). The CDR3 is 14 amino acids. Looked up from germline, CDR1 is WNHNN and CDR2 is SYGVQD (reference sequence). V was pared by 2 bases and J by 3 bases, with 11 bases between. CDR3: CASSETRGGYEQYF. DNA of the CDR3: TGCGCCAGCAGTGAGACCAGGGGTGGCTACGAGCAGTACTTC.

This clonotype was seen ten or more times. The CDR3 coding sequence is TGTGCCAGCAGTTTCTCCAGGGGGCCGATCTATGGCTACACCTTC. It translates to CASSFSRGPIYGYTF. This chain joins TRBV6-5 and TRBJ1-2, with 8 bases fitting TRBD1. CDR1 is MNHEY and CDR2 is SVGAGI in the germline V gene. The V and J ends lost 4 bases and 4 bases, in that order; junction bases with no gene match: 8. The CDR3 is made up of 15 amino acids.

The J gene is TRBJ2-7, the V gene TRBV29-1; D possibly uses TRBD1 or TRBD2 (5 bases each). This CDR3 region has 14 residues. With 4 bases removed from V and 3 bases from J, the gap between germline ends came to 16 bases. Germline V gene data show CDR1 as SQVTM and CDR2 as ANQGSEA. The CDR3: CSVGEGIENYEQYF. The CDR3 DNA follows: TGCAGCGTTGGAGAGGGGATTGAGAACTACGAGCAGTACTTC.

The chain combines TRBV4-1 with TRBJ2-2, with D possibly TRBD1 on 5 matching bases. Germline V gene data show CDR1 as MGHRA and CDR2 as YSYEKL. This CDR3 comprises 14 residues. V gave up 10 bases and J gave up 6 bases, with 18 bases separating them. The CDR3 spells CAKSRDSGAGELFF. DNA of the CDR3: TGCGCCAAAAGCCGAGACAGTGGGGCCGGGGAGCTGTTTTTT.

CDR3 sequence reads: CASSLTGGAHHDYTF. CDR3 nucleotide sequence: TGTGCCAGCAGCCTCACAGGGGGCGCACACCATGACTACACCTTC. J is TRBJ1-2 and V is TRBV7-9, with TRBD1 identical over 9 bases. With V trimmed by 5 bases and J by 10 bases, 14 bases remained unmatched. Germline assignment: CDR1 SEHNR and CDR2 FQNEAQ (reference sequence). The CDR3 sequence is 15 residues long.

This clonotype was observed a single time. Germline is not matched at one junction end, which may reflect a read error. The rearrangement uses TRBV12-3 or TRBV12-4 and TRBJ2-2; D is possibly TRBD1 or TRBD2 (5 bases each). This CDR3 has 11 amino acids. CDR3 in amino acids: CASTGTGKLFF. The DNA for the CDR3 is TGCGCCAGCACGGGGACCGGGAAGCTGTTTTTT.

This clonotype has just one count. A much bigger clone sits one base away, suggesting this may be a read error. In nucleotides, the CDR3 is TGCGCCAGCGGATGCCCTGGCGTCAGGTCGGAGCAGTACTTC. Translated, it gives CASGCPGVRSEQYF. The chain carries TRBV5-1 and TRBJ2-7, with no clear D. The CDR3 has 14 residues. The germline V and J ends were trimmed by 7 bases and 7 bases, with 21 bases remaining between them. Germline loops: CDR1 SGHRS, CDR2 YFSETQ.

This clonotype has a count of ten or more. The chain employs TRBV15 and TRBJ1-5; D might be TRBD1 (5 bases). CDR1 is LNHNV and CDR2 is YYDKDF in the germline V gene (reference sequence). V gave up 8 bases and J gave up 0 bases, with 23 bases separating them. The CDR3 extends over 18 amino acids. The CDR3, as DNA: TGTGCCACCGCATCTAGAGGGACCGCGACGTATAGCAATCAGCCCCAGCATTTT. Protein: CATASRGTATYSNQPQHF.

Points on this clonotype: Relative to the germline gene, one junction end is altered; a read error may explain this. This sequence joins TRBV6-5 and TRBJ2-7; possibly TRBD1 or TRBD2 for D (5 bases each). CDR1 and CDR2 (germline): MNHEY, SVGAGI. CDR3 length: 13 residues. The CDR3 loop reads CVSTRDRGYEQYF. CDR3 bases: TGTGTCAGCACCCGGGATAGGGGCTACGAGCAGTACTTC.

A note on this clonotype: Lacking the conserved final phenylalanine or tryptophan, this CDR3 likely reflects a read error. The chain is built from TRBV12-3 or TRBV12-4 and TRBJ2-1, with a weak D call TRBD2 (5 bases). The CDR3 covers 13 residues. The CDR3 here is CASSRETYNEQFL. CDR3 DNA sequence: TGTGCCAGCAGTCGGGAAACCTACAATGAACAGTTCTTG.

The chain uses TRBV28 and TRBJ2-3; D possibly corresponds to TRBD1 (6 bases). Trimming cost V 3 bases and J 14 bases, with 15 bases left between them. The germline CDR1 and CDR2 sequences are MDHEN and SYDVKM. The CDR3 spans 12 residues. The DNA for the CDR3 is TGTGCCAGCAGTTTCAGGGGCGATGCGCGGTATTTT. It translates to CASSFRGDARYF.